The 19 T cell receptor beta chains reported below all come from one sample, sequenced in a study of HIV-infected children after antiretroviral therapy interruption. Treatment defined: PENTA 11 planned treatment interruption arm or continuous ART arm. RNA-based 3' RACE libraries used unique molecular identifiers. MiXCR was run by TCRdb on the 3' RACE reads, yielding one entry per CDR3 protein. The repertoire holds about 15,000 distinct CDR3 sequences, with about 3.4% as singletons. The specimen was CD45RA+ CD4+ T cells from PBMCs, collected from a donor given antiretroviral therapy, either interrupted or continuous. Subset here: naive CD4+ CD45RA+ CD45RO- T cells. The receptors stem from a child between 2 and 17 years old with HIV.

In this sample, this clonotype turned up many times. The rearrangement uses TRBV6-5 and TRBJ2-3; TRBD1 aligns across 7 bases. This CDR3 has 15 residues. Germline-derived CDR1 and CDR2 are MNHEY and SVGAGI. Trimming took 7 bases from V and 3 from J; bases not matched to a gene: 10. CDR3: CASTLNRGRTDTQYF. For the CDR3, the DNA is TGTGCCAGCACTCTAAACAGGGGAAGGACAGATACGCAGTATTTT.

The table lists this clonotype with many counts. The gene calls are TRBV10-3 and TRBJ2-1, with D maybe TRBD1 (6 bases). The germline V gene encodes CDR1 ENHRY and CDR2 SYGVKD. V dropped 6 bases and J dropped 4 bases, with 13 bases sitting between them. The CDR3 totals 14 residues. As DNA, the CDR3 is TGTGCCATCAGAGAAGGAGACAGGTACAATGAGCAGTTCTTC. This encodes CAIREGDRYNEQFF.

Many counts were recorded for this clonotype. The rearrangement joins TRBV11-1 to TRBJ2-1; perhaps TRBD2 as D (7 bases). The ends were cut back, 6 bases at V and 9 bases at J, with 18 bases in the middle. CDR1 and CDR2 from the germline V gene are SGHAT and FQDESV (reference sequence). This CDR3 comprises 14 residues. The CDR3 DNA follows: TGTGCCAGCAGTTTTTCCTGGGGGGGCGCTGAGCAGTTCTTC. The encoded protein is CASSFSWGGAEQFF. The full variable domain, completed using reference TRBV11-1 and TRBJ2-1, is EAEVAQSPRYKITEKSQAVAFWCDPISGHATLYWYRQILGQGPELLVQFQDESVVDDSQLPKDRFSAERLKGVDSTLKIQPAELGDSAMYLCASSFSWGGAEQFFGPGTRLTVL.

This clonotype is labeled medium-sized (0.01 to 0.1%). The chain joins TRBV24-1 to TRBJ2-6, with 7 bases aligning to TRBD2. V lost 5 bases to trimming and J lost 1 base; unmatched junction nucleotides: 7. The CDR3 extends over 17 amino acids. Germline V lookup: CDR1 KGHDR, CDR2 SFDVKD. CDR3 DNA: TGTGCCACCAGTGCCCCGGCGGGGGAGTCTGGGGCCAACGTCCTGACTTTC. It codes for CATSAPAGESGANVLTF.

The chain employs TRBV28 and TRBJ1-2, with 10 bases identical to TRBD1. V was clipped by 2 bases and J by 8 bases; unmatched bases: 11. CDR3 length: 16 residues. Germline V gene data show CDR1 as MDHEN and CDR2 as SYDVKM. CDR3 coding DNA: TGTGCCAGCAGTTTACTAGAGGGACAGGGGATGAGAGGCTACACCTTC. It translates to CASSLLEGQGMRGYTF.

This clonotype has at least ten counts. This sequence joins TRBV10-2 and TRBJ2-2; 11 nucleotides match TRBD2. Germline CDR1 is WSHSY and CDR2 is SAAADI. The CDR3 is 16 amino acids. V was pared by 6 bases and J by 0 bases, with 3 bases of the junction left unmatched. The CDR3 loop reads CASRASGGTNTGELFF. The CDR3 DNA follows: TGCGCCAGCAGGGCTAGCGGGGGGACGAACACCGGGGAGCTGTTTTTT.

Many counts were recorded for this clonotype. V usage is TRBV2 and J usage is TRBJ1-2; 7 bases align to TRBD1. With 3 bases clipped from V and 5 bases from J, the junction kept 6 bases outside the gene matches. Germline CDR1 reads SNHLY; CDR2 reads FYNNEI. This CDR3 has 14 amino acids. The CDR3 here is CASSDTQGWYGYTF. The CDR3 DNA reads as TGTGCCAGCAGTGACACACAGGGGTGGTATGGCTACACCTTC.

The chain is built from TRBV24-1 and TRBJ2-3, with 8 bases identical to TRBD2. This CDR3 is 14 amino acids long. The trim removed 5 bases at V and 6 bases at J, leaving 6 bases unmatched. Germline CDR1 KGHDR, CDR2 SFDVKD. CDR3 bases: TGTGCCACCAGTGGCATAGCGGGATGGGATACGCAGTATTTT. Translation gives CATSGIAGWDTQYF.

This clonotype has at least ten counts. The chain employs TRBV12-3 or TRBV12-4 and TRBJ1-1, with 8 bases that match TRBD1. V shed 10 bases and J 1 base; nucleotides not matched to a gene: 11. The CDR3 spans 15 residues. CDR3 nucleotides: TGTGCCACCGTCACTGGGGGGACAGGGAACACTGAAGCTTTCTTT. This codes for CATVTGGTGNTEAFF.

This clonotype was counted ten times or more. V is TRBV2 and J is TRBJ2-7, with D possibly being TRBD1 (5 bases). The CDR3 extends over 16 amino acids. Germline V gene sequence: CDR1 SNHLY, CDR2 FYNNEI. V shed 5 bases and J shed 7 bases, with 24 bases lying between them. CDR3 coding DNA: TGTGCCAGCAGTATTATGGGGCAGGCCATTCCAGGGGAGCAGTACTTC. Translated, it gives CASSIMGQAIPGEQYF.

This clonotype was seen repeatedly, ten times or more. CDR3 sequence (DNA): TGTGCCACCACATCGGGACAGGGAGATTCACCCCTCCACTTT. This sequence encodes CATTSGQGDSPLHF. The chain links TRBV19 to TRBJ1-6; 9 bases map to TRBD1. Germline trimming cut 10 bases from V and 8 bases from J; bases unmatched to any gene: 9. This CDR3 is built from 14 residues. Per germline, CDR1 LNHDA and CDR2 SQIVND (reference sequence).

This clonotype was counted many times. The CDR3 reads CATDGKLFF. CDR3 sequence (DNA): TGTGCCACGGACGGAAAGCTGTTTTTT. V is TRBV6-7 and J is TRBJ2-2, with D hard to call. TRBV6-7 is filed as an ORF, its function uncertain. The CDR3 has 9 residues. Deletions cut 10 bases from V and 12 bases from J, with 9 bases between.

This clonotype came up many times. The V gene is TRBV7-2, the J gene TRBJ1-6; TRBD1 is a possible D gene (6 bases). CDR1 SGHTA and CDR2 FQGNSA come from the germline V gene. The length of the CDR3 is 14 residues. V was shortened by 10 bases and J by 2 bases, with 12 bases between the two germline ends. The CDR3 sequence is CAIQGGPYNSPLHF. In nucleotides, the CDR3 is TGTGCCATCCAAGGGGGGCCCTATAATTCACCCCTCCACTTT.

This clonotype was counted between two and nine times. V is TRBV9 and J is TRBJ1-1, with 8 bases fitting TRBD1. The CDR3 contains 14 residues. Germline lookup yields CDR1 SGDLS and CDR2 YYNGEE. Trimming at V came to 7 bases and at J to 7 bases, leaving 12 bases not matched to a gene. The CDR3 loop reads CASCAGGNRGEAFF. The CDR3, as DNA: TGTGCCAGCTGTGCAGGGGGCAACAGGGGTGAAGCTTTCTTT.

This clonotype has ten or more counts. This chain joins TRBV27 and TRBJ2-6; 7 nucleotides line up with TRBD1. Germline lookup yields CDR1 MNHEY and CDR2 SMNVEV (reference sequence). CDR3 length: 16 amino acids. The V and J ends lost 5 bases and 2 bases, in that order; junction bases with no gene match: 6. The DNA of the CDR3 is TGTGCCAGCAGTATCTACAGGGGAACTGGGGCCAACGTCCTGACTTTC. Its protein is CASSIYRGTGANVLTF.

Ten or more counts support this clonotype. V and J are TRBV10-2 and TRBJ2-7, with a possible D match to TRBD2 (5 bases). Germline CDR1 and CDR2: WSHSY and SAAADI. The V gene lost 0 bases and the J gene lost 4 bases, with 16 bases spanning the gap. The CDR3 runs 16 residues. The CDR3 loop is CASSESRAFTHYEQYF. The CDR3 nucleotides are TGCGCCAGCAGTGAGTCGAGGGCATTTACCCATTACGAGCAGTACTTC.

By share of the sample, this clonotype is medium-sized. V usage is TRBV6-9 and J usage is TRBJ1-5; D gene ambiguous. The CDR3 has 12 residues. Germline V gene lookup returns CDR1 MNHGY and CDR2 SVAAGI. The V end lost 7 bases, the J end lost 7 bases, and 11 bases lay between the germline ends. The CDR3 is CASTHGQQPQHF. The CDR3 region has the DNA TGTGCCAGCACCCACGGGCAGCAGCCCCAGCATTTT.

By share, this clonotype ranks as large. V and J are TRBV7-9 and TRBJ1-2; D perhaps matches TRBD1 (5 bases). Germline V gene lookup returns CDR1 SEHNR and CDR2 FQNEAQ (reference sequence). The CDR3 is made up of 15 amino acids. Trimming cost V 3 bases and J 3 bases, with 14 bases left between them. The CDR3, as DNA: TGTGCCAGCAGCTTCAACGAGGGGCTCTACTATGGCTACACCTTC. It encodes CASSFNEGLYYGYTF.

This clonotype was observed many times. The CDR3 is CASSIGGGTDTQYF. As DNA, the CDR3 is TGTGCCAGTAGTATAGGTGGTGGCACAGATACGCAGTATTTT. The genes are TRBV19 and TRBJ2-3; no firm D call. CDR1 and CDR2 (germline): LNHDA, SQIVND (reference sequence). The CDR3 consists of 14 residues. V was cut by 1 base and J by 1 base, with 6 bases left in between.